The 11 T cell receptor beta chains below come from one sample, sequenced in a study of technical replicates of blood from a few donors (dated by TCRdb to 2016 to 2017). Receptors were amplified or captured by the immunoSEQ multiplex PCR assay. TCRdb took this table from immuneACCESS and kept in-frame rearrangements with V and J called. Such tables lack part of the clones; where checked against another copy, unresolved V genes explain under half of the gap, and the rest is unexplained. The sample yields 50,000 to 65,000 clones; around 92% were counted once. The top ten clonotypes cover approximately 5% of the sample. The sequencing input was PBMCs. The receptors were sampled from a human donor in good health. Some clones in this sample may be carry-over from other donors' samples.

This clone was seen just once. The chain is built from TRBV6-5 and TRBJ1-6; 9 bases match TRBD1. The CDR3 is 15 amino acids. Trimming at V came to 4 bases and at J to 9 bases, leaving 7 bases not matched to a gene. Germline V lookup: CDR1 MNHEY, CDR2 SVGAGI. The CDR3 loop reads CASSSGTGHRSPLHF. For the CDR3, the DNA is TGTGCCAGCAGTTCCGGGACAGGGCATCGTTCACCCCTCCACTTT.

This sequence joins TRBV6-5 and TRBJ2-2; 8 bases map to TRBD1. Germline trimming cut 2 bases from V and 0 bases from J; bases unmatched to any gene: 2. The CDR3 totals 16 residues. Germline V gene lookup returns CDR1 MNHEY and CDR2 SVGAGI. The CDR3 DNA reads TGTGCCAGCAGTTACCAGGGGGCGTCGAACACCGGGGAGCTGTTTTTT. This encodes CASSYQGASNTGELFF.

This chain connects TRBV4-2 to TRBJ2-3, with TRBD2 matching 11 bases. The CDR3 runs 16 residues. J lost 4 bases, V lost 1 base, and 4 bases had no gene match. The germline CDR1 and CDR2 sequences are LGHNA and YNFKEQ. This CDR3 is CASSQVSGRGADTQYF. CDR3 sequence (DNA): TGTGCCAGCAGCCAAGTTAGCGGGAGGGGTGCAGATACGCAGTATTTT.

The chain is built from TRBV20-1 and TRBJ2-7, with TRBD1 as a possible D gene (6 bases). The germline V gene has CDR1 DFQATT and CDR2 SNEGSKA (reference sequence). The V end lost 6 bases, the J end lost 8 bases, and 14 bases lay between the germline ends. This CDR3 has 11 residues. This CDR3 reads CSAADSLKQYF. The CDR3, as DNA: TGCAGTGCCGCGGACAGTCTGAAGCAGTACTTC.

This clone is a singleton in its sample. V and J are TRBV6-5 and TRBJ1-6, with D possibly TRBD1 on 5 matching bases. The CDR3 totals 16 residues. Trimming stripped 0 bases from V and 7 bases from J, with 13 bases between. From germline, CDR1 is MNHEY and CDR2 SVGAGI. CDR3 region: CASSYSSRARNSPLHF. CDR3 bases: TGTGCCAGCAGTTACTCGAGCAGGGCCAGAAATTCACCCCTCCACTTT.

This chain links TRBV2 with TRBJ2-3, with 8 bases fitting TRBD2. Trimming removed 3 bases from V and 7 bases from J; junction bases left unmatched: 12. There are 16 residues in the CDR3. Germline CDR1 and CDR2: SNHLY and FYNNEI. The CDR3 region is CASSELSGVSGHTQYF. The CDR3 DNA reads as TGTGCCAGCAGTGAGCTTAGCGGGGTTTCCGGGCATACGCAGTATTTT.

This clone was recorded once. The chain couples TRBV7-3 to TRBJ1-1; D not resolved. The germline gives CDR1 SGHTA, CDR2 FQGTGA. This CDR3 comprises 12 residues. The V end lost 4 bases, the J end lost 8 bases, and 11 bases lay between the germline ends. The CDR3 DNA sequence: TGTGCCAGCAGCTACCGGGGAACCGAAGCTTTCTTT. Encoded protein: CASSYRGTEAFF.

The chain's CDR3 is CASGWTDLAEQYF. DNA of the CDR3: TGTGCTAGTGGTTGGACAGACCTGGCCGAGCAGTACTTC. The chain combines TRBV12-5 with TRBJ2-7, with D possibly matching TRBD1 (6 bases). The CDR3 covers 13 residues. Germline CDR1 is LGHNT and CDR2 is FRNRAP. The V and J ends lost 4 bases and 6 bases respectively, with 13 bases between them.

This chain's CDR3 is CATAGGRARETQYF. CDR3 DNA sequence: TGTGCCACAGCCGGGGGGAGGGCTAGGGAGACCCAGTACTTC. The rearrangement links TRBV7-8 to TRBJ2-5; TRBD2 matches 7 bases. Germline CDR1 is SGHVS and CDR2 is FQNEAQ. The V gene end was trimmed by 10 bases and the J gene end by 5 bases; junction bases not matched to a gene: 13. The CDR3 sequence is 14 residues long.

V gene TRBV7-2 combines with J gene TRBJ2-3; 7 positions match TRBD2. Germline-derived CDR1 and CDR2 are SGHTA and FQGNSA. The CDR3 covers 15 residues. V lost 5 bases and J lost 2; bases outside the gene matches: 7. This CDR3 is CASSRKAGNTDTQYF. CDR3 nucleotides: TGTGCCAGCAGCCGGAAAGCGGGAAACACAGATACGCAGTATTTT. Supplemented by reference TRBV7-2 and TRBJ2-3, the full variable domain reads GAGVSQSPSNKVTEKGKDVELRCDPISGHTALYWYRQSLGQGLEFLIYFQGNSAPDKSGLPSDRFSAERTGGSVSTLTIQRTQQEDSAVYLCASSRKAGNTDTQYFGPGTRLTVL.

In its sample, this clone was seen a few times. The J gene is TRBJ2-5, the V gene TRBV27; perhaps TRBD2 as D (6 bases). Germline V gene sequence: CDR1 MNHEY, CDR2 SMNVEV (reference sequence). V was cut by 6 bases and J by 6 bases, with 11 bases left in between. The CDR3 covers 12 residues. The CDR3 DNA is TGTGCCAGCAGGGAGGGAGGAAAGACCCAGTACTTC. Translating gives CASREGGKTQYF.